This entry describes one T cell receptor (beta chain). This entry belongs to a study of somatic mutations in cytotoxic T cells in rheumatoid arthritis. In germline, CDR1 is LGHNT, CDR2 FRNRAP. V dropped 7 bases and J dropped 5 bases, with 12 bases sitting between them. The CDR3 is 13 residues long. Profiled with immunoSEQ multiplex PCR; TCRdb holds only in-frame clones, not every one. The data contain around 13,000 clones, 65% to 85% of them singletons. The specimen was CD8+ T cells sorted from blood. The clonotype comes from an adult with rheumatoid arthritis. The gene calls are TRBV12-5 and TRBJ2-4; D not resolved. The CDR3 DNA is TGTGCTAGTGTCCACCCCACGGAAAACATTCAGTACTTC. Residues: CASVHPTENIQYF.